Each of the 12 T cell receptor beta chains below was sequenced from the same sample in a study of early T cells in non-severe SARS-CoV-2 infection (dated by TCRdb to 2020 to 2022). Receptor amplification or capture employed 5' RACE. The run used a NextSeq 500. TCRdb applied fastp at Q25 and MiXCR to the public reads, then kept only in-frame beta chains. Duplicate CDR3 protein sequences are folded into a single record with the most common DNA and genes. The sample profile shows 60,000 to 75,000 distinct CDR3 sequences; around 11% of them were found once. The ten largest account for 5% to 6.5% of the sample. Sequenced input: whole blood. The receptors were sampled from an adult who was a healthcare worker with PCR-confirmed SARS-CoV-2 infection or an uninfected control (not recorded which).

This clonotype has ten or more counts. A read error may account for a junction end that differs from germline. The rearrangement joins TRBV7-7 to TRBJ2-5; TRBD2 is a possible D gene (5 bases). The CDR3 loop spans 13 amino acids. The V gene's germline CDR1 is SSHAT and CDR2 FNYEAQ (reference sequence). CDR3 protein: CASSGPTSETQYF. The CDR3 DNA reads TGTGCTAGCAGCGGACCAACCTCCGAGACCCAGTACTTC.

This clonotype was detected many times. The rearrangement uses TRBV13 and TRBJ2-3; a possible D gene is TRBD2 (5 bases). Germline CDR1 PRHDT, CDR2 FYEKMQ (reference sequence). Trimming took off 4 bases at V and 9 bases at J, with 8 bases between the two ends. The CDR3 sequence is 11 residues long. CDR3 DNA: TGTGCCAGCAGCTCACGAGGGACGCAGTATTTT. It specifies CASSSRGTQYF.

There are many counts of this clonotype. The chain is built from TRBV20-1 and TRBJ1-1, with D possibly being TRBD1 (6 bases). Germline V gene lookup returns CDR1 DFQATT and CDR2 SNEGSKA (reference sequence). Trimming pared 7 bases from V and 2 bases from J, leaving 14 bases between. The CDR3 spans 13 residues. CDR3 sequence: CSVTQGFNTEAFF. The CDR3 bases are TGCAGTGTCACCCAGGGGTTTAACACTGAAGCTTTCTTT.

The V call is TRBV4-1, the J call TRBJ2-1, with 10 nucleotides matching TRBD2. V shed 0 bases, J shed 1 base, and the junction held 3 bases outside the gene matches. The germline V gene encodes CDR1 MGHRA and CDR2 YSYEKL. The CDR3 is 17 residues long. The CDR3 DNA sequence: TGCGCCAGCAGCCAAGATTCTAGCGGGGGATCCTACAATGAGCAGTTCTTC. This encodes CASSQDSSGGSYNEQFF.

The sample holds many counts of this clonotype. The chain carries TRBV5-1 and TRBJ2-6; 7 bases agree with TRBD2. Germline CDR1 SGHRS, CDR2 YFSETQ. Trimming cost V 5 bases and J 0 bases; bases outside gene matches: 8. This CDR3 has 17 amino acids. CDR3 DNA sequence: TGCGCCAGCAGGGCGGGAGCCAAGGTCTCTGGGGCCAACGTCCTGACTTTC. Encoded protein: CASRAGAKVSGANVLTF. Complete variable domain (other parts from reference TRBV5-1 and TRBJ2-6): KAGVTQTPRYLIKTRGQQVTLSCSPISGHRSVSWYQQTPGQGLQFLFEYFSETQRNKGNFPGRFSGRQFSNSRSEMNVSTLELGDSALYLCASRAGAKVSGANVLTFGAGSRLTVL.

The rearrangement uses TRBV6-5 and TRBJ1-3; D not resolved. Germline V gives CDR1 MNHEY, CDR2 SVGAGI. V was cut by 7 bases and J by 4 bases, with 14 bases left in between. The CDR3 has 14 amino acids. The CDR3 nucleotides read TGTGCCAGCATTCGGAACTCAGCCGGAAACACCATATATTTT. Translating it yields CASIRNSAGNTIYF.

This clonotype was found many times. V and J are TRBV7-3 and TRBJ1-6; 7 bases are shared with TRBD1. Per germline, CDR1 SGHTA and CDR2 FQGTGA. V dropped 1 base and J dropped 10; count of bases not matched to a gene: 7. The CDR3 loop spans 15 amino acids. The CDR3 nucleotides are TGTGCCAGCAGCTTAATGTCGACAGGGCAATCACCCCTCCACTTT. It specifies CASSLMSTGQSPLHF.

J is TRBJ2-3 and V is TRBV5-1; D is uncertain. V was pared by 4 bases and J by 4 bases, with 13 bases between. The germline V gene has CDR1 SGHRS and CDR2 YFSETQ. The length of the CDR3 is 14 residues. The CDR3 here is CASSPIPDSDTQYF. The CDR3, as DNA: TGCGCCAGCAGCCCAATTCCAGATTCAGATACGCAGTATTTT.

This chain connects TRBV12-3 or TRBV12-4 to TRBJ1-4; no clear D gene. The CDR3 totals 13 residues. Trimming took off 0 bases at V and 5 bases at J, with 4 bases between the two ends. DNA of the CDR3: TGTGCCAGCAGTTTAGCCCTAAATGAAAAACTGTTTTTT. It codes for CASSLALNEKLFF.

This clonotype occurred a few times. This sequence joins TRBV18 and TRBJ1-1; TRBD1 is a possible D gene (5 bases). V lost 2 bases and J lost 5, with 15 bases in between. Germline CDR1 KGHSH, CDR2 LQKENI. The CDR3 is made up of 15 amino acids. As DNA, the CDR3 is TGTGCCAGCTCACCAATACGAGGGGATGGGACTGAAGCTTTCTTT. Protein: CASSPIRGDGTEAFF.

Comments on this clonotype: A read error may account for a junction end that differs from germline. CDR3 in amino acids: CTSSAGLAGRQYF. CDR3 DNA sequence: TGTACCAGCAGCGCCGGACTAGCGGGCCGCCAGTACTTC. This rearrangement joins TRBV9 to TRBJ2-5, with 11 bases fitting TRBD2. Germline CDR1 reads SGDLS; CDR2 reads YYNGEE. The CDR3 sequence is 13 residues long.

The rearrangement links TRBV11-1 to TRBJ2-1, with 7 bases identical to TRBD2. Germline loops: CDR1 SGHAT, CDR2 FQDESV (reference sequence). This CDR3 is built from 15 residues. V gave up 2 bases and J gave up 5 bases; unmatched junction bases: 6. The CDR3 sequence is CASSLRPSGHNEQFF. DNA for the CDR3: TGTGCCAGCAGCTTAAGGCCTAGCGGTCACAATGAGCAGTTCTTC.